This TCR beta chain stems from a study of shared clonotypes between healthy human individuals. Study in general: A donor's plate count was three for CD4 naive and three for CD4 memory; CD8 naive had two and CD8 memory one. Whole-study findings and limits: Some clonotypes were shared by all four sorted-subset donors, while others were not shared. The non-shared ones had lower generation probabilities than the shared ones.

As for this clone: Its specificity is unknown.

This table comes from immunoSEQ multiplex PCR, and its TCRdb copy is limited to in-frame clones, with some not included. The sample lists about 980,000 clones, approximately 80% occurring once. Sample: memory CD4+ T cells sorted from blood. Subset here: CD45RA-negative fraction. The sequence was obtained from a young man in good health.

CDR3 in DNA: TGTGCCAGCAGCTCCGGAGATTGGGGGTCCCAGCATTTT. This translates into CASSSGDWGSQHF. This chain joins TRBV7-9 and TRBJ1-5; TRBD1 might be the D (5 bases). Per germline, CDR1 SEHNR and CDR2 FQNEAQ (reference sequence). This CDR3 is built from 13 residues. V was cut by 4 bases and J by 11 bases, with 15 bases left in between.